This entry is about one T cell receptor (beta chain). The antigen is undetermined. The sample originates from a study of shared clonotypes between healthy human individuals. Study conclusions and caveats: Generation probabilities were higher for clonotypes shared across all four sorted-subset donors than for unshared ones. Sampling included only blood; tissue repertoires likely differ.

Every contributor of samples was a Caucasian grown-up residing in Nashville, Tennessee. Naive CD45RA+ and memory CD45RA-negative subsets were split from CD4+ cells. Here immunoSEQ multiplex PCR was the method, and the copy in TCRdb shows in-frame clones only, minus some. In the table there are 850,000 to 1,200,000 clones, about 77% of which are singletons. Sample: memory CD4+ T cells sorted from blood. Subset indicated: CD45RA-negative fraction. The receptor was isolated from a man aged 18 to 35 in good health.

This chain's CDR3 is CASTTTGGFAEAFF. CDR3 DNA sequence: TGTGCCAGTACCACTACAGGGGGCTTTGCTGAAGCTTTCTTT. The chain recombines TRBV19 with TRBJ1-1, with 9 bases that match TRBD1. The CDR3 is 14 amino acids. CDR1 is LNHDA, CDR2 SQIVND, per germline (reference sequence). V lost 7 bases to trimming and J lost 6 bases; unmatched junction nucleotides: 9. The full variable domain, its missing parts supplied by reference TRBV19 and TRBJ1-1, is DGGITQSPKYLFRKEGQNVTLSCEQNLNHDAMYWYRQDPGQGLRLIYYSQIVNDFQKGDIAEGYSVSREKKESFPLTVTSAQKNPTAFYLCASTTTGGFAEAFFGQGTRLTVV.